A selection of T cell receptor beta chains follows, all from one sample in a study of T cell responses to AZD1222 COVID-19 vaccine. Assay used: immunoSEQ multiplex PCR; TCRdb lists only in-frame clones, some missing. Of 120,000 to 150,000 clones listed, roughly 90% are singletons. The sample in question was peripheral blood, obtained on day 0 of AZD1222 vaccination. These receptors all come from an adult in good health. CDR3s include the opening cysteine and the closing phenylalanine or tryptophan. The D gene is left open where the match is weak. Part of the rows lack a size; the others show once, few, many or a class for expanded clones.

cdr3_aa	cdr3_nt	clone_size	v_call	d_call	j_call
CATSNPNYEQYF	TGTGCCACCTCGAACCCAAACTACGAGCAGTACTTC	once	TRBV6-5	.	TRBJ2-7
CAGLNDRVLQETQYF	TGTGCCGGCTTGAACGACAGGGTCCTGCAAGAGACCCAGTACTTC	.	TRBV5-8	TRBD1	TRBJ2-5
CASSPDRAQPQHF	TGTGCCAGCAGCCCGGACAGGGCTCAGCCCCAGCATTTT	.	TRBV7-2	TRBD1	TRBJ1-5
CAISESWTGGNEQFF	TGTGCCATCAGTGAGTCGTGGACAGGGGGCAATGAGCAGTTCTTC	.	TRBV10-3	TRBD1	TRBJ2-1
CASSLGPSGGTYNEQFF	TGTGCCAGCAGCCTCGGCCCCTCGGGGGGCACCTACAATGAGCAGTTCTTC	.	TRBV7-2	.	TRBJ2-1
CASSEAVRGLYMNTEAFF	TGTGCCAGCAGTGAAGCAGTTAGGGGGCTTTACATGAACACTGAAGCTTTCTTT	.	TRBV6-1	TRBD1	TRBJ1-1
CASRQKMVGDGEKLFF	TGTGCCAGCAGGCAAAAGATGGTAGGGGATGGTGAAAAACTGTTTTTT	.	TRBV2	.	TRBJ1-4
CASSQVIGMNTQYF	TGTGCCAGCAGCCAGGTAATCGGGATGAATACGCAGTATTTT	.	TRBV4-2	.	TRBJ2-3
CASSQEVGAGAQFF	TGTGCCAGCAGCCAAGAAGTAGGAGCGGGGGCCCAGTTCTTC	once	TRBV3-1/TRBV3-2	TRBD2	TRBJ2-1
CASSTGAYTNEKLFF	TGTGCCAGTTCGACAGGGGCCTATACTAATGAAAAACTGTTTTTT	once	TRBV18	TRBD1	TRBJ1-4
CASSSRGRSYEQYF	TGTGCCAGCAGCAGCAGGGGCAGGTCCTACGAGCAGTACTTC	.	TRBV7-9	.	TRBJ2-7
CASGLGLAGAYTDTQYF	TGTGCTAGTGGTTTGGGACTAGCGGGGGCATACACAGATACGCAGTATTTT	.	TRBV12-5	TRBD2	TRBJ2-3
CASSVDGGASYGYTF	TGTGCCAGCAGCGTAGATGGGGGGGCGAGTTATGGCTACACCTTC	.	TRBV9	.	TRBJ1-2
CASSIAYRDPTTTWGQPQHF	TGTGCCAGCAGCATTGCTTACCGGGACCCAACGACGACTTGGGGTCAGCCCCAGCATTTT	.	TRBV21-1	.	TRBJ1-5
CASSKAGTAPYEQYF	TGTGCCAGCAGCAAAGCTGGAACAGCCCCCTACGAGCAGTACTTC	.	TRBV21-1	.	TRBJ2-7